This is a list of T cell receptor beta chains from one sample in a study of long-term antiretroviral therapy in people with HIV. Data came from immunoSEQ multiplex PCR; TCRdb stores just in-frame clones and leaves some out. The data contain about 22,000 clones, 84% of them singletons. Specimen: unsorted PBMCs, collected about 6.1 years after starting antiretroviral therapy. These receptors were obtained from a man aged 30 to 45 with HIV. Both conserved end residues are part of each CDR3. Each record gives: D gene, J gene, clone size, V gene, CDR3 DNA, CDR3 protein. A D gene is named only where the DNA matches it firmly. Rows give clone size only sometimes, using once, few, many, or a class for an expanded clone.

NA TRBJ2-7 once TRBV28 TGTGCCAGCAGCGAGCCCGGGAGAAGTACCTACGAGCAGTACTTC CASSEPGRSTYEQYF
NA TRBJ2-5 NA TRBV7-7 TGTGCCAGCAGCGCCCGGGGAAGCCAAGAGACCCAGTACTTC CASSARGSQETQYF
NA TRBJ1-1 NA TRBV5-6 TGTGCCAGCAGCTTGGAGCAGGATACTGAAGCTTTCTTT CASSLEQDTEAFF
NA TRBJ1-5 NA TRBV19 TGTGCCAGCATAGCGAAGCCGGGTAGCAATCAGCCCCAGCATTTT CASIAKPGSNQPQHF
TRBD1 TRBJ1-1 NA TRBV10-3 TGTGCCATCAGGGAAGGACAGGGGCTGAACACTGAAGCTTTCTTT CAIREGQGLNTEAFF
NA TRBJ1-1 NA TRBV29-1 TGCAGCGTTGAAAGTGCGGGGTCAGGAGCTTTCTTT CSVESAGSGAFF
NA TRBJ2-7 once TRBV11-1 TGTGCCAGCAGCTTAGAAGTACGGACACCCTACGAGCAGTACTTC CASSLEVRTPYEQYF
NA TRBJ1-3 few TRBV18 TGTGCCAGCTCACGGGAATCTGGAAACACCATATATTTT CASSRESGNTIYF
NA TRBJ1-1 once TRBV2 TGTGCCAGCAGGGGGGATACTGAAGCTTTCTTT CASRGDTEAFF
NA TRBJ1-1 NA TRBV30 TGTGCCTGGGGAGAAGGCGGATGGGCTTTCTTT CAWGEGGWAFF
TRBD1 TRBJ2-2 NA TRBV28 TGTGCCAGCAGTTCCCAGGCGACAGGGGTCTTAACCGGGGAGCTGTTTTTT CASSSQATGVLTGELFF
NA TRBJ1-4 NA TRBV2 TGTGCCAGCAGTGAACCCAGAGATTCAACTAATGAAAAACTGTTTTTT CASSEPRDSTNEKLFF
NA TRBJ2-1 NA TRBV5-1 TGCGCCAGCAGCCCGCAGGGGACGGTCGATGAGCAGTTCTTC CASSPQGTVDEQFF
TRBD1 TRBJ1-4 NA TRBV4-3 TGCGCCAGCAGCCAGTTATCCGGGACAGGTGAAAAACTGTTTTTT CASSQLSGTGEKLFF
NA TRBJ1-3 NA TRBV27 TGTGCCAGTAGTAAACCAGGTTATGGAAACACCATATATTTT CASSKPGYGNTIYF
TRBD1 TRBJ2-7 NA TRBV7-6 TGTGCCAGCAGCTTGGGACAGCCCTACGAGCAGTACTTC CASSLGQPYEQYF
NA TRBJ1-2 few TRBV5-4 TGTGCCAGCAGCCTCGAACCCGGACGGAGGCTCTATGGCTACACCTTC CASSLEPGRRLYGYTF
NA TRBJ2-7 NA TRBV4-1 TGCGCCAGCAGCCAATGGCAGAGCTCCTACGAGCAGTACTTC CASSQWQSSYEQYF
TRBD1 TRBJ1-6 NA TRBV5-6 TGTGCCAGCAGCCGGAACGACAGGGACTATTCACCCCTCCACTTT CASSRNDRDYSPLHF
TRBD2 TRBJ2-1 NA TRBV7-2 TGTGCCAGCAGCTTAAGGTCTAGCGGTGCCTACAATGAGCAGTTCTTC CASSLRSSGAYNEQFF
TRBD1 TRBJ2-7 NA TRBV4-3 TGCGCCAGCAGCCAAGTTTACGACAGGGGGAGTTACGAGCAGTACTTC CASSQVYDRGSYEQYF
NA TRBJ2-1 NA TRBV7-2 TGTGCCAGCAGCTTAGGGCAGCCCAATGAGCAGTTCTTC CASSLGQPNEQFF
NA TRBJ2-7 medium-sized TRBV2 TGTGCCAGCAGTGATGTGGCGGGCCCCTTAAAGTACGAGCAGTACTTC CASSDVAGPLKYEQYF
NA TRBJ2-3 NA TRBV6-1 TGTGCCAGCAGTATCCGGACGGTAAGCACAGATACGCAGTATTTT CASSIRTVSTDTQYF
NA TRBJ2-1 NA TRBV28 TGTGCCAGCCTCGGGTTTCAGAGCTCCTACAATGAGCAGTTCTTC CASLGFQSSYNEQFF
TRBD1 TRBJ2-7 NA TRBV13 TGTGCCAGCAGCGGGACAGGCACTAGCTCCTACGAGCAGTACTTC CASSGTGTSSYEQYF
TRBD1 TRBJ2-7 NA TRBV11-2 TGTGCCAGCAGCCCTACCTCCCCGGGGCAGGGGGCGGTCTACGAGCAGTACTTC CASSPTSPGQGAVYEQYF
NA TRBJ1-4 NA TRBV15 TGTGCCACCAGCATGGGGATAACTAATGAAAAACTGTTTTTT CATSMGITNEKLFF
NA TRBJ2-2 NA TRBV19 TGTGCCAGTAGTAACGGCAGGGTCACCGGGGAGCTGTTTTTT CASSNGRVTGELFF
NA TRBJ2-2 NA TRBV7-3 TGTGCCAGCAGCTTCCACATGGACACCGGGGAGCTGTTTTTT CASSFHMDTGELFF
NA TRBJ1-1 NA TRBV25-1 TGTGCCAGCACGCGGGGATCCACTGAAGCTTTCTTT CASTRGSTEAFF
NA TRBJ1-2 few TRBV4-3 TGCGCCAGCAGCCAAGACCTGGCAGGATATGGCTACACCTTC CASSQDLAGYGYTF
NA TRBJ1-4 NA TRBV27 TGTGCCAGCAGTTTATTCGCGACAGAAAAACTGTTTTTT CASSLFATEKLFF
NA TRBJ2-5 NA TRBV6-5 TGTGCCAGCAGTTACTCGTCTAGCTTAGAGACCCAGTACTTC CASSYSSSLETQYF
NA TRBJ1-1 NA TRBV13 TGTGCCAGCAACAAACTCCAGAACACTGAAGCTTTCTTT CASNKLQNTEAFF
NA TRBJ2-7 once TRBV7-2 TGTGCCAGCAGCTTAGGTCGGACAGAGGTCCACGAGCAGTACTTC CASSLGRTEVHEQYF
TRBD2 TRBJ2-3 NA TRBV19 TGTGCCAGTAGTCCAGGACTAGCGGGAGGAGATACGCAGTATTTT CASSPGLAGGDTQYF
TRBD1 TRBJ2-5 NA TRBV29-1 TGCAGCGTCGCAGCACCGGGACAGGGTCGGGAGACCCAGTACTTC CSVAAPGQGRETQYF
NA TRBJ1-6 NA TRBV5-5 TGTGCCAGCAGCTTAAGGGCCTCCTCGAGCTCCTATAATTCACCCCTCCACTTT CASSLRASSSSYNSPLHF
NA TRBJ2-7 NA TRBV5-4 TGTGCCAGCAGCTTGAAGTATCACGAGCAGTACTTC CASSLKYHEQYF
TRBD1 TRBJ1-4 NA TRBV28 TGTGCCAGCAGAGAGACAGGGTTCGATGAAAAACTGTTTTTT CASRETGFDEKLFF
NA TRBJ1-1 NA TRBV4-1 TGCGCCAGCAGCCAAGAGGGGGGGCGGGTCACTGAAGCTTTCTTT CASSQEGGRVTEAFF
NA TRBJ2-7 NA TRBV5-6 TGTGCCAGCAGCTTGTTTGGGGAGCAGTACTTC CASSLFGEQYF
TRBD2 TRBJ2-1 NA TRBV28 TGTGCCAGCAGTTTAGGGACTAGCGGGAGGAATGAGCAGTTCTTC CASSLGTSGRNEQFF
NA TRBJ2-2 NA TRBV6-6 TGTGCCAGCAGTTACGGGGACGGCACCGGGGAGCTGTTTTTT CASSYGDGTGELFF
NA TRBJ1-1 NA TRBV5-4 TGTGCCAGCAGCGTGACCAGGGAGACTGAAGCTTTCTTT CASSVTRETEAFF
NA TRBJ1-4 NA TRBV7-6 TGTGCCAGCAGTCTCGACAGGAGCTATGAAAAACTGTTTTTT CASSLDRSYEKLFF
NA TRBJ1-2 few TRBV5-6 TGTGCCAGCAGCTTGAGGGCGGGGGAAAGTCTCTATGGCTACACCTTC CASSLRAGESLYGYTF
NA TRBJ1-2 NA TRBV6-1 TGTGCCAGCAGCGGGGAAGTTTATGGCTACACCTTC CASSGEVYGYTF
TRBD1 TRBJ2-7 NA TRBV5-1 TGCGCCAGCAGCTTGGGGGGACAGATGAGAGGTGGCGAGCAGTACTTC CASSLGGQMRGGEQYF
NA TRBJ1-2 NA TRBV18 TGTGCCAGCTCACCGCGCGAGGACTATGGCTACACCTTC CASSPREDYGYTF
NA TRBJ1-1 NA TRBV9 TGTGCCAGCAGCGTAGGGGTGGTTGGAACTGAAGCTTTCTTT CASSVGVVGTEAFF
NA TRBJ2-7 NA TRBV19 TGTGCCAGTTCCTCCACCGGGGGCAGGGGGAGGTCCTACGAGCAGTACTTC CASSSTGGRGRSYEQYF
TRBD2 TRBJ2-5 NA TRBV4-2 TGTGCCAGCAGCCAAGATCAGATAGCGGGGGGGACCCAGTACTTC CASSQDQIAGGTQYF
TRBD1 TRBJ1-1 NA TRBV7-3 TGTGCCAGCAGCTCGACAGGGGAAGACCCGCGAGCTTTCTTT CASSSTGEDPRAFF
NA TRBJ2-5 NA TRBV6-5 TGTGCCAGCAGTTACGGCAGGGTTTTAGGGACCCAGTACTTC CASSYGRVLGTQYF
TRBD2 TRBJ2-1 NA TRBV5-1 TGCGCCAGCAGCCCGGGTGCGGGAGGCTCGTGGTACGTCTCCTACAATGAGCAGTTCTTC CASSPGAGGSWYVSYNEQFF
TRBD1 TRBJ1-1 once TRBV6-5 TGTGCCAGCAGTCCCCGGGACAGGGGAGATACTGAAGCTTTCTTT CASSPRDRGDTEAFF
NA TRBJ2-7 NA TRBV4-1 TGCGCCAGCAGCCAAGAAATTGTCGGCTACCTTGCCTCCTACGAGCAGTACTTC CASSQEIVGYLASYEQYF